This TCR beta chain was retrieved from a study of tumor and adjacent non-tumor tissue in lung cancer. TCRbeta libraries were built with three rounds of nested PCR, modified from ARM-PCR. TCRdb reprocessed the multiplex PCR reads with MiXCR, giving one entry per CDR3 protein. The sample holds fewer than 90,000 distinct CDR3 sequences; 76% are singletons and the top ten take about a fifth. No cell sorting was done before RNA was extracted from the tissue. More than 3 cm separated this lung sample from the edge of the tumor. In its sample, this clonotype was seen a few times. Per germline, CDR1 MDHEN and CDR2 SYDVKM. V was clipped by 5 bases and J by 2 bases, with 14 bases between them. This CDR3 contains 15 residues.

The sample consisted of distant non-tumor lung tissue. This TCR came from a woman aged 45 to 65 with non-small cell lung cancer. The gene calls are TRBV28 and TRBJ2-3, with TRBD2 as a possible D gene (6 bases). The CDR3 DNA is TGTGCCAGCAGTCCGCAGGGCGGGAACACAGATACGCAGTATTTT. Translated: CASSPQGGNTDTQYF. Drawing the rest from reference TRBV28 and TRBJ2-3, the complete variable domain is DVKVTQSSRYLVKRTGEKVFLECVQDMDHENMFWYRQDPGLGLRLIYFSYDVKMKEKGDIPEGYSVSREKKERFSLILESASTNQTSMYLCASSPQGGNTDTQYFGPGTRLTVL.